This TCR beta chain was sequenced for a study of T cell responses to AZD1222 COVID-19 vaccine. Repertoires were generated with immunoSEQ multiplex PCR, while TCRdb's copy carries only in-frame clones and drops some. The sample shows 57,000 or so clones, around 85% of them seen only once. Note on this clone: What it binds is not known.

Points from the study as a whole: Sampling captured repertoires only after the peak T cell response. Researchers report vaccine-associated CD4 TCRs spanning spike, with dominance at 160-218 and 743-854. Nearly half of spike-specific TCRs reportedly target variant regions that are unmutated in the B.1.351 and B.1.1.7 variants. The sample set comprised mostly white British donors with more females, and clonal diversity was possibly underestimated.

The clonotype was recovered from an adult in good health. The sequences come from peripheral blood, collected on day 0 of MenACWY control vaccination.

CDR3 sequence (DNA): TGCGCCAGCAGCCGGGGACAGGGGAAGACGAACACCGGGGAGCTGTTTTTT. It is translated as CASSRGQGKTNTGELFF. V and J are TRBV4-3 and TRBJ2-2, with 10 bases identical to TRBD1. From germline, CDR1 is LGHNA and CDR2 YSLEER. V gave up 4 bases and J gave up 0 bases; unmatched junction bases: 5. The CDR3 runs to 17 residues.